The present T cell receptor beta chain was sequenced within a study of low-dose radiotherapy and immunotherapy resistance in tumors. In the study overall: Cohort 1 patients were irradiated with 0.5 Gy fractions every 2 weeks to 6.5 Gy total. It was 1 Gy per fraction every two weeks that Cohort 2 received, adding up to 13 Gy over 26 weeks. Patients were on oral aspirin 300 mg taken daily for four cycles from cycle 1 day 1. Every two weeks patients got nivolumab 240 mg flat dose, plus ipilimumab 1 mg/kg every six weeks, intravenously.

The time point here: before trial treatment. This CDR3 has 15 amino acids. Germline V lookup: CDR1 GTSNPN, CDR2 SVGIG (reference sequence). V trimming: 2 bases; J trimming: 4 bases; junction bases outside the gene matches: 3. Gene-specific TRAV and TRBV primers were used for first-strand cDNA, covering alpha and beta chains. The authors ran 20 PCR cycles to amplify TCRs with a constant-region primer and V-primer adapter. TCRdb re-called the reads with MiXCR, one entry per CDR3 protein. The sample consists of some 39,000 distinct CDR3 sequences, roughly 31% of them appearing once. This clonotype has at least ten counts.

The sequence derives from a male donor with gallbladder cancer. The starting material was PBMCs, obtained before treatment. This chain uses TRBV30 with TRBJ2-3; 13 bases map to TRBD2. CDR3 region: CAWSSGLAGSDTQYF. The DNA of the CDR3 is TGTGCCTGGAGTTCGGGACTAGCGGGATCAGATACGCAGTATTTT.